What follows is one T cell receptor (beta chain) and its context. Its antigen is not known. These data originate in a study of shared clonotypes between healthy human individuals. Overall study context: The study drew on a couple of women and a few men aged 18 to 49 as donors. Findings of the study overall: What naive subsets generally showed was a larger estimated richness than memory subsets showed. Clonotypes shared by all four donors outscored non-shared clonotypes in generation probability.

Measured with immunoSEQ multiplex PCR; TCRdb has only the in-frame clones, and not every one. Among some 1,900,000 clones listed, less than 95% were seen once. Deletions cut 4 bases from V and 1 base from J, with 8 bases between. CDR1 and CDR2 from the germline V gene are SGDLS and YYNGEE. This CDR3 comprises 13 residues. CD45RO negativity and positive selection for CCR7 defined naive CD8 cells, a population that excluded terminally differentiated effector memory CD45RA+ cells. This rearrangement joins TRBV9 to TRBJ2-5; TRBD1 or TRBD2 may be the D gene (5 bases each). The sequencing input was naive CD8+ T cells sorted from blood. The sequence came from a man aged 18 to 35 in good health. The CDR3 DNA is TGTGCCAGCAGCCCGGGACCCCAAGAGACCCAGTACTTC. Its translation is CASSPGPQETQYF.